This record concerns one T cell receptor (beta chain) sequence. The clone's antigen remains unknown. No qualities accompany the bases; no much larger clone lies one base away. These data originate in a study of OX40 agonist ivuxolimab in advanced cancers. Some background on the complete study: The costimulatory receptor OX40 (CD134) was targeted by ivuxolimab, a fully human IgG2 agonistic monoclonal antibody. Intravenous ivuxolimab was administered to patients every 2 weeks at six dose levels: 0.01, 0.1, 0.3, 1.5, 3 and 10 mg/kg. Of the approximately 50 dose-escalation patients, hepatocellular carcinoma was present in about 19, melanoma in approximately 15, renal cell carcinoma in 9 and head and neck cancer in 9. The dose-escalation cohort was around 83% male with a mean age of around 62 years, ranging from roughly 20 to 85. Prior anti-PD-1, anti-PD-L1 or anti-CTLA-4 therapy was permitted, and 40% of dose-escalation patients had received checkpoint inhibitors. Three dose-escalation patients achieved partial responses, one with hepatocellular carcinoma and two with cutaneous melanoma. The purpose of peripheral TCRbeta sequencing was to test whether ivuxolimab changed TCR sequence diversity and led to clonal T-cell expansion. The monotherapy dose-escalation portion (N ≈ 57 patients) of the phase I ivuxolimab trial is reported in the paper.

To sequence the TCRbeta CDR3 region, genomic DNA was isolated from the sorted cells. The immunoSEQ Assay was used for sequencing of TCRbeta CDR3 regions. In TCRdb, the immuneACCESS table is reduced to in-frame sequences with V and J assigned. These tables do not hold every clone; where another copy was compared, an unresolved V gene accounts for under half, and the others remain unexplained. For this sample the table gives about 38,000 clones, of which about 90% were detected only once. The biggest ten clones account for roughly 9% of the sample. Findings and caveats that apply to the study as a whole: The antigen specificity of the peripheral T cells that underwent clonal expansion was not determined. On average, CD8+ T cells showed more expanded clones than CD4+ T cells after ivuxolimab. In the 0.1-3.0 mg/kg groups, partial responders had among the lowest normalized peripheral clonal expansion, particularly in CD8+ T cells. Low levels of normalized T-cell clonal expansion were also seen in some nonresponding patients. At doses from 0.1 to 3.0 mg/kg, clonal expansion was seen in both CD4+ and CD8+ blood T cells between baseline and week 6.

The CDR3 numbers 14 residues from cysteine through phenylalanine. CDR3 DNA is the only sequence kept; it has 42 bases, read in frame from the first base. CDR1 LNHDA and CDR2 SQIVND were looked up in the germline V gene (reference sequence). Trimming removed 5 bases from V and 4 bases from J, leaving 12 bases between the germline ends. The trial excluded patients who had a history of autoimmune disease or were on systemic immunosuppression. Peripheral blood for TCR sequencing was drawn from every dose cohort at baseline, at cycle 4 day 1 and at cycle 7 day 1. Samples came from an open-label, multicenter, first-in-human phase I dose-escalation trial of ivuxolimab. The trial enrolled adults with locally advanced or metastatic head and neck squamous cell, hepatocellular, melanoma or renal cell carcinoma. Before TCR sequencing, CD4+ and CD8+ T cells were separately sorted from peripheral blood.

The sample consisted of CD4+ or CD8+ T cells sorted from blood, taken in a trial of the OX40 agonist ivuxolimab. The chain uses TRBV19 and TRBJ2-1; the D gene is possibly TRBD2, with 6 bases matching. This TCR came from an adult with an advanced solid tumor such as melanoma, head and neck, liver or kidney cancer. The CDR3 has the sequence CASSYGGTYNEQFF. The DNA reads as follows: TGTGCCAGTAGTTACGGCGGGACGTACAATGAGCAGTTCTTC.